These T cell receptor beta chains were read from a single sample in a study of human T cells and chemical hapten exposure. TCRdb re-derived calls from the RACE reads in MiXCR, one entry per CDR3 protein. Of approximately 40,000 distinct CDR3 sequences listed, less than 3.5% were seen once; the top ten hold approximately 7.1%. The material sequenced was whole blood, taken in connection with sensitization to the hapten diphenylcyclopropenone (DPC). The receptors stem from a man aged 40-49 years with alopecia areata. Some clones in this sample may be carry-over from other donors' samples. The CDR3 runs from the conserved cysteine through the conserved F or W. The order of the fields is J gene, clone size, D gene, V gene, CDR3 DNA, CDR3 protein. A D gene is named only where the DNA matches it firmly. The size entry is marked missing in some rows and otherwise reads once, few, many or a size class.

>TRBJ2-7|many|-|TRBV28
TGTGCCAGCAGTTTAACCTCCTTCGGAGTGACCTACGAGCAGTACTTC
CASSLTSFGVTYEQYF
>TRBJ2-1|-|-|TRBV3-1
TGTGCCAGCAGCCAAGATGGAAACAGGGGCCTCGGGGGGGAGCAGTTCTTC
CASSQDGNRGLGGEQFF
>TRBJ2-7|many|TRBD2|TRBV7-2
TGTGCCAGCAGCTTATCCGGGACTAGCGGGACCTACGAGCAGTACTTC
CASSLSGTSGTYEQYF
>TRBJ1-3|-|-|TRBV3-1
TGTGCCAGCAGCCCCTGGGTGTTCCCAGGTTCTGGAAACACCATATATTTT
CASSPWVFPGSGNTIYF
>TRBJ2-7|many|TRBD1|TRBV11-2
TGTGCCAGCAGCTCAGGGACAGCCAACGAGCAGTACTTC
CASSSGTANEQYF
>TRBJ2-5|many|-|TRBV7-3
TGTGCCAGCAGCTTAGGTATACAGAGAGGGGGAGAGACCCAGTACTTC
CASSLGIQRGGETQYF
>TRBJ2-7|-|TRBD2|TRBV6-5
TGTGCCAGCAGATCCCTAGCGGGAGGAACAGCTTACGAGCAGTACTTC
CASRSLAGGTAYEQYF
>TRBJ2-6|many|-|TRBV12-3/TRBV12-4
TGTGCCAGCAGTTTGGCGGGCTCTGGGGCCAACGTCCTGACTTTC
CASSLAGSGANVLTF
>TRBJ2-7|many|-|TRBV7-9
TGTGCCAGCAGGAAGCAGGGGTTGTCCTACGAGCAGTACTTC
CASRKQGLSYEQYF
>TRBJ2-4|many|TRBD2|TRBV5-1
TGCGCCAGCAGCTTGGCGGGACTATCAGACAAAAACATTCAGTACTTC
CASSLAGLSDKNIQYF
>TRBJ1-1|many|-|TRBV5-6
TGTGCCAGCAGCCCGGAGGCAGAGAACACTGAAGCTTTCTTT
CASSPEAENTEAFF
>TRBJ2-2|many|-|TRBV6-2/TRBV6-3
TGTGCCAGCAGTCGGAACACCGGGGAGCTGTTTTTT
CASSRNTGELFF
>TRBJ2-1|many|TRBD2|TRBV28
TGTGCCAGCAGTTTAATCGCTAGCGGATACAATGAGCAGTTCTTC
CASSLIASGYNEQFF
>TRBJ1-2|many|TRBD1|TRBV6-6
TGTGCCAGCAGCTCGGGACAGGGTCTACATGGCTACACCTTC
CASSSGQGLHGYTF
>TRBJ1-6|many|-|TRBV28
TGTGCCAGCAGACAGGGTTGGGGTCGAAATTCACCCCTCCACTTT
CASRQGWGRNSPLHF
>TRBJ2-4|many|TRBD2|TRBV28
TGTGCCAGCAGTCTTTTGGGGGAGGGATTAGCCAAAAACATTCAGTACTTC
CASSLLGEGLAKNIQYF
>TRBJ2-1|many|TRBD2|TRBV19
TGTGCCAGTAGTATGGCTAGCGGGCACTCCTACAATGAGCAGTTCTTC
CASSMASGHSYNEQFF
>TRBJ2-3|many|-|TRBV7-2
TGTGCCAGCAGCACGGGAACTCCGGGTGATACGCAGTATTTT
CASSTGTPGDTQYF
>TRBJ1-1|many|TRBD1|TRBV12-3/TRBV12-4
TGTGCCAGCAGTTTTGACAGGGGGCGAACTGAAGCTTTCTTT
CASSFDRGRTEAFF
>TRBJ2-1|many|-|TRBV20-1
TGCAGTGCTAGAGTTAAATTGGCTAGGGCCCACAATGAGCAGTTCTTC
CSARVKLARAHNEQFF
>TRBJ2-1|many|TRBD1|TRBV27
TGTGCCAGCAGTTTGAGGAAAGGGACAGGGTCCTCGGGGCAGTTCTTC
CASSLRKGTGSSGQFF
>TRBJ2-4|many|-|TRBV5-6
TGTGCCAGCAGCTTGATGGCCGCGGGCATTCAGTACTTC
CASSLMAAGIQYF
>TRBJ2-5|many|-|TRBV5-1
TGCGCCAGCAGCTTACCCCTCGGACCTCAAGAGACCCAGTACTTC
CASSLPLGPQETQYF
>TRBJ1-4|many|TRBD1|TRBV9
TGTGCCAGCAGCCGGGACACAGGGGGCGAAAAACTGTTTTTT
CASSRDTGGEKLFF
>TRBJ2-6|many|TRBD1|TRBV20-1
TGCAGTGCTAGAGATCTTGACGGACAGGGGTACAACTCTGGGGCCAACGTCCTGACTTTC
CSARDLDGQGYNSGANVLTF
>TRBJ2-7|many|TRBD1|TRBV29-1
TGCAGCGTTGACCCCTCCGGGACAGGGAACGAGCAGTACTTC
CSVDPSGTGNEQYF
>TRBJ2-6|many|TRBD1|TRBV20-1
TGCAGTGCTAGAGATCCCGGGACAGGGGGCATATGGGCCAACGTCCTGACTTTC
CSARDPGTGGIWANVLTF
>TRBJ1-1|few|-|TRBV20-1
TGCAGTGCTAGAGGCAGCATGAACACTGAAGCTTTCTTT
CSARGSMNTEAFF
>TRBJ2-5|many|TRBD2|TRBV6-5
TGTGCCAGCAGTACCCATCGACTAGCGGAAAAAGAGACCCAGTACTTC
CASSTHRLAEKETQYF
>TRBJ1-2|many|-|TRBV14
TGTGCCAGCAGCCAAGAGGTTGACTATGGCTACACCTTC
CASSQEVDYGYTF
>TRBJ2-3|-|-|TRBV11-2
TGTGCCAGCAGCCTCGAGTACTTGGGGCCCACAGATACGCAGTATTTT
CASSLEYLGPTDTQYF
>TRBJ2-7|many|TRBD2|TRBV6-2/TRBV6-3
TGTGCCAGCAGCAGCTCACCGCTTAGCGGGAGGTCCTACGAGCAGTACTTC
CASSSSPLSGRSYEQYF
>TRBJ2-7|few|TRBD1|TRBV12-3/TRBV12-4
TGTGCCAGCAGTTTGAGGGACAGGGTCGACGAGCAGTACTTC
CASSLRDRVDEQYF
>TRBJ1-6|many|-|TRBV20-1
TGCAGTGCTAGTGGGCAGGCTGCATCACCCCTCCACTTT
CSASGQAASPLHF
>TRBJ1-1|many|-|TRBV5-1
TGCGCCAGCAGCTTGGCCGCGGGGGCCGTGAACACTGAAGCTTTCTTT
CASSLAAGAVNTEAFF
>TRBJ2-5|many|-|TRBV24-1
TGTGCCACCCAACAGGGAAGGAAAGAGACCCAGTACTTC
CATQQGRKETQYF
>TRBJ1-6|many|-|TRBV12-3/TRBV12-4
TGTGCCAGCACTCCGAACGCAGCACGGAATAATTCACCCCTCCACTTT
CASTPNAARNNSPLHF
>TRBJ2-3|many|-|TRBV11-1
TGTGCCAGCAGCTTAGCTGCAGGACTCACTTCGTCTGATACGCAGTATTTT
CASSLAAGLTSSDTQYF
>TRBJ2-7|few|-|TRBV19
TGTGCCAGTAGTATGTATGCACAGACCTCATACGAGCAGTACTTC
CASSMYAQTSYEQYF
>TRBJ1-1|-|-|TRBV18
TGTGCCAGCTCACAGGGAGGATTTGAAGCTTTCTTT
CASSQGGFEAFF
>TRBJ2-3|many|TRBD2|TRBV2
TGTGCCAGCAGTGACTCCCGACTAGCGGCTAGCACAGATACGCAGTATTTT
CASSDSRLAASTDTQYF
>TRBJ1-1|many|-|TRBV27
TGTGCCAGCAGGAAGACGGCCGGCAGCAACCTTGAAGCTTTCTTT
CASRKTAGSNLEAFF
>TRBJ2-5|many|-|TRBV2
TGTGCCAGCAGTGAAGCCCCCTGGGGCCAAGAGACCCAGTACTTC
CASSEAPWGQETQYF